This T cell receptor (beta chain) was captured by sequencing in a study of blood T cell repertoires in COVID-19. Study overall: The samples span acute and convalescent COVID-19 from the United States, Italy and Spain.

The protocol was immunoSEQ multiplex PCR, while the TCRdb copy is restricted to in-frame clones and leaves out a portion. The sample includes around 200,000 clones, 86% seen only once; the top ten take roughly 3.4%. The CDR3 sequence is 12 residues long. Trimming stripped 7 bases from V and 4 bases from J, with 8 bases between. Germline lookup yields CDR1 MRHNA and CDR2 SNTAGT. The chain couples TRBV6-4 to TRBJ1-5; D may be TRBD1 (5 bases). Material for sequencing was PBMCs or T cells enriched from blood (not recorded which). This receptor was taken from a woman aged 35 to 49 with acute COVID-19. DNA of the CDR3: TGTGCCAGCATTAAGGGGAATCAGCCCCAGCATTTT. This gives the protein CASIKGNQPQHF.